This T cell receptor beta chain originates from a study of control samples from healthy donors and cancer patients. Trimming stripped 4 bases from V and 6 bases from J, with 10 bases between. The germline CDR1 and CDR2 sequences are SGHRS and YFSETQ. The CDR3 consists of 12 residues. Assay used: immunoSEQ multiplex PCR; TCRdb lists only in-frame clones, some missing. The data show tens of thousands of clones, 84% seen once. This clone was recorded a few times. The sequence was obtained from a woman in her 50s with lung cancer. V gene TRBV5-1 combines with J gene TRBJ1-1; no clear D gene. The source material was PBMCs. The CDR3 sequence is CASSARDSEAFF. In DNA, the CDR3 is TGCGCCAGCAGCGCTCGGGATTCTGAAGCTTTCTTT.